This TCR beta chain was obtained from a study of blood T cell repertoires in COVID-19. In the study overall: Acute and convalescent COVID-19 samples came from the United States, Italy and Spain. T cells, B-cell-depleted T cells, or PBMCs provided the cDNA or gDNA that served as material.

Profiled with immunoSEQ multiplex PCR; TCRdb holds only in-frame clones, not every one. The table has approximately 400,000 clones, approximately 89% seen once; the top ten hold roughly 12%. Seattle participants joined during active infection and were tracked over time. The trim removed 4 bases at V and 2 bases at J, leaving 3 bases unmatched. The germline CDR1 and CDR2 sequences are GTSNPN and SVGIG (reference sequence). CDR3 size: 14 residues. Input material: peripheral blood. The source is a woman between 45 and 65 years old with COVID-19, enrolled during active disease. V usage is TRBV30 and J usage is TRBJ2-2, with 8 bases identical to TRBD2. CDR3 protein: CAWNGGVNTGELFF. CDR3 nucleotide sequence: TGTGCCTGGAACGGGGGGGTTAACACCGGGGAGCTGTTTTTT. Drawing the rest from reference TRBV30 and TRBJ2-2, the complete variable domain is SQTIHQWPATLVQPVGSPLSLECTVEGTSNPNLYWYRQAAGRGLQLLFYSVGIGQISSEVPQNLSASRPQDRQFILSSKKLLLSDSGFYLCAWNGGVNTGELFFGEGSRLTVL.